The present T cell receptor (beta chain) was sequenced within a study of T-cell memory formation after mild COVID-19. Across the whole study: In these data, TCR clusters were largely donor specific. The study's findings and limits: Contracting CD4+ clones were located mainly in CM and EM, and CD8+ clones in EMRA. A second wave of clones peaked on day 37, and their SARS-CoV-2 specificity went unconfirmed. Clones contracting across day 15 to 85 had a balanced CD4/CD8 profile; later expanding clones leaned CD4+.

In TCRdb, the 5' RACE reads were re-called with MiXCR into one record per CDR3 protein. The sample lists a few hundred thousand distinct CDR3 sequences; over 8.5% were seen once. Trimming removed 3 bases from V and 4 bases from J, with 10 bases in between. The CDR3 runs to 14 residues. Germline lookup yields CDR1 KGHDR and CDR2 SFDVKD. This clonotype was recorded at least ten times. Its target is unknown. The origin of this receptor is a man between 18 and 35 years old who had mild COVID-19 (a few samples of this study predate the infection). Cell type and time point are not known. The sample was PBMCs or a T cell subset sorted from them (not recorded which). The chain links TRBV24-1 to TRBJ2-3; D is perhaps TRBD1 (6 bases). This CDR3 is CATSDIGQSDTQYF. The DNA for the CDR3 is TGTGCCACCAGTGATATAGGACAGTCAGATACGCAGTATTTT.